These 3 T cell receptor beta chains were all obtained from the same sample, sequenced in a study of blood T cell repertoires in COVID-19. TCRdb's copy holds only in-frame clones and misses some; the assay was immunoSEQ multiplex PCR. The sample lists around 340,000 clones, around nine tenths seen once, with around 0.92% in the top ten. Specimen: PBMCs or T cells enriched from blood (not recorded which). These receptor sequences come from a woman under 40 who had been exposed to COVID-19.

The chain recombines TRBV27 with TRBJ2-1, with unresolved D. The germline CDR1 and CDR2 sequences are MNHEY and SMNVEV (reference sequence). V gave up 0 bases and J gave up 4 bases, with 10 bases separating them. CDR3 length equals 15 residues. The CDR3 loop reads CASSLSKTPYNEQFF. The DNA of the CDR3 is TGTGCCAGCAGTTTATCTAAGACACCATACAATGAGCAGTTCTTC.

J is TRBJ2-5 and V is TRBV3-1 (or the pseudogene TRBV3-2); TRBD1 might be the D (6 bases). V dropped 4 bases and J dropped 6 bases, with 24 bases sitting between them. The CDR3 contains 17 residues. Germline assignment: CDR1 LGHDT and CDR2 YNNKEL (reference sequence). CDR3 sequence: CASSRKPGQSVGKTQYF. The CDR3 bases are TGTGCCAGCAGCCGCAAACCGGGACAAAGCGTCGGGAAGACCCAGTACTTC.

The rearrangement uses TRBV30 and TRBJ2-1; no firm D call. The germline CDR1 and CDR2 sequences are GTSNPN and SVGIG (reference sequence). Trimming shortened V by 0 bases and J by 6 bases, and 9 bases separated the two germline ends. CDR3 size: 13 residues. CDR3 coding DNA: TGTGCCTGGAGTGTACAGTCGGCCAATGAGCAGTTCTTC. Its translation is CAWSVQSANEQFF.